This T cell receptor (beta chain) is drawn from a study of blood T cells in healthy people across ages. Study conclusions and caveats: Relative to aged donors, long-lived donors carried more naive CD4+ cells and displayed higher diversity.

Remarks on this clonotype: As yet, its antigen is unknown.

V shed 0 bases and J shed 5 bases, with 14 bases lying between them. The CDR3 length is 14 residues. CDR1 is DFQATT and CDR2 is SNEGSKA in the germline V gene (reference sequence). It was with a sample-barcoded 5' primer and a J-beta primer mix that a second PCR of about 7 to 12 cycles was run. Each CDR3 protein gets one entry after TCRdb re-called the 5' RACE reads with MiXCR. The sample lists more than 500,000 distinct CDR3 sequences; roughly a quarter were seen once. These data also featured in a second study, about T cells of mothers and their children. Turning to that study: Overlap in related mother-child pairs always slightly exceeded unrelated pairs, never significantly. No persistent microchimeric T cell clones were detected at roughly 94 clones per million clonotypes sensitivity.

The sequence was collected from a boy younger than 10 in good health. This sequence joins TRBV20-1 and TRBJ2-7; possibly TRBD1 for D (7 bases). Sequences were obtained from blood. CDR3 residues: CSARDAGTVHEQYF. In DNA, the CDR3 is TGCAGTGCTAGAGATGCGGGGACAGTCCACGAGCAGTACTTC.